The 15 T cell receptor beta chains presented below share a single source sample, sequenced in a study of vaccination and CD4 T cells after COVID-19. A single record per CDR3 protein comes from TCRdb applying MiXCR to the PCR reads. The sample yields roughly 14,000 distinct CDR3 sequences, less than 80% seen once. This sample comprised CD4+ T cells from blood, obtained after SARS-CoV-2 vaccination. The origin of the receptors is a human donor who had recovered from COVID-19.

The chain carries TRBV15 and TRBJ2-7; tentatively, D is TRBD1 or TRBD2 (5 bases each). The CDR3 contains 15 residues. From germline, CDR1 is LNHNV and CDR2 YYDKDF (reference sequence). Between the trimmed V and J ends, which lost 5 bases and 3 bases, there was a span of 17 bases. The CDR3 region is CATSSLGTDGYEQYF. CDR3 sequence (DNA): TGTGCCACCAGCTCTCTTGGGACGGACGGCTACGAGCAGTACTTC.

This clonotype has only a few counts. V and J are TRBV19 and TRBJ2-3; the match to TRBD1 covers 7 bases. V shed 6 bases, J shed 0 bases, and the junction held 6 bases outside the gene matches. Germline V gene data show CDR1 as LNHDA and CDR2 as SQIVND (reference sequence). The CDR3 has 15 amino acids. CDR3 in DNA: TGTGCCAGTAGACGACAGGGCAGTAGCACAGATACGCAGTATTTT. It yields the protein CASRRQGSSTDTQYF.

The CDR3 loop is CSVDGPYRSTDTQYF. Written as DNA, the CDR3 is TGCAGCGTCGACGGGCCGTACCGGAGCACAGATACGCAGTATTTT. J is TRBJ2-3 and V is TRBV29-1; no reliable D call. There are 15 residues in the CDR3. V lost 6 bases and J lost 0, with 16 bases in between. Germline lookup yields CDR1 SQVTM and CDR2 ANQGSEA.

This clonotype has just one count. The V and J genes are TRBV20-1 and TRBJ2-3, with unresolved D. Trimming left V 3 bases short and J 2 bases short, with 9 bases between. CDR1 DFQATT and CDR2 SNEGSKA come from the germline V gene (reference sequence). This CDR3 spans 13 amino acids. This chain's CDR3 is CSASLGSTDTQYF. CDR3 nucleotides: TGCAGTGCTAGTTTAGGATCCACAGATACGCAGTATTTT.

This clonotype has more than one count but fewer than ten. This chain uses TRBV15 with TRBJ2-7; tentatively, D is TRBD2 (6 bases). This CDR3 region has 15 residues. V lost 4 bases to trimming and J lost 2 bases, with 15 bases between them. Germline CDR1 is LNHNV and CDR2 is YYDKDF (reference sequence). CDR3 coding DNA: TGTGCCACCAGCATAGGAGAGCGGGTACCCTACGAGCAGTACTTC. Encoded protein: CATSIGERVPYEQYF.

CDR3 sequence (DNA): TGCGCCAGCAGTACAGTCTCCTATAATTCACCCCTCCACTTT. It encodes CASSTVSYNSPLHF. The rearrangement uses TRBV4-3 and TRBJ1-6, with unresolved D. This CDR3 spans 14 amino acids. CDR1 is LGHNA and CDR2 is YSLEER in the germline V gene. V lost 6 bases to trimming and J lost 0 bases, with 6 bases between them.

The chain combines TRBV24-1 with TRBJ1-2; D perhaps matches TRBD1 (6 bases). This CDR3 region has 13 residues. Germline-derived CDR1 and CDR2 are KGHDR and SFDVKD. Trimming took 8 bases from V and 8 from J, leaving 17 bases between them. The CDR3 DNA reads TGTGCCACCACGGCCAGGGGATCGGAGGGCTACACCTTC. Translated: CATTARGSEGYTF.

The J gene is TRBJ2-6, the V gene TRBV15; D is unclear. Germline lookup yields CDR1 LNHNV and CDR2 YYDKDF (reference sequence). CDR3 size: 15 residues. V lost 3 bases, J lost 0 bases, and 6 bases lay in between. The CDR3 is CATSSYNSGANVLTF. DNA of the CDR3: TGTGCCACCAGCAGTTATAACTCTGGGGCCAACGTCCTGACTTTC.

CDR3 bases: TGCAGTGCTAGAGATCCGGGACAGGGGGACTATGGCTACACCTTC. Amino acid sequence: CSARDPGQGDYGYTF. The rearrangement joins TRBV20-1 to TRBJ1-2, with 11 nucleotides matching TRBD1. Germline V gene data show CDR1 as DFQATT and CDR2 as SNEGSKA (reference sequence). The CDR3 has 15 amino acids. V was clipped by 0 bases and J by 3 bases; unmatched bases: 3.

This clonotype has only one observation. The chain combines TRBV6-5 with TRBJ2-7; perhaps TRBD2 as D (5 bases). Germline V lookup: CDR1 MNHEY, CDR2 SVGAGI. The CDR3 extends over 13 amino acids. The V and J ends lost 2 bases and 1 base respectively, with 6 bases between them. Here the CDR3 DNA reads TGTGCCAGCAGTTACGGGGAGTCCTACGAGCAGTACTTC. Translation: CASSYGESYEQYF.

The V gene is TRBV7-6, the J gene TRBJ1-1; the match to TRBD1 covers 10 bases. Per the germline V gene, CDR1 is SGHVS and CDR2 is FNYEAQ. Trimming removed 4 bases from V and 1 base from J; junction bases left unmatched: 3. This CDR3 region has 15 residues. CDR3 in DNA: TGTGCCAGCAGCTCTCGACAGGGGGCGAACACTGAAGCTTTCTTT. It translates to CASSSRQGANTEAFF. The whole variable domain, remainder taken from reference TRBV7-6 and TRBJ1-1, is GAGVSQSPRYKVTKRGQDVALRCDPISGHVSLYWYRQALGQGPEFLTYFNYEAQQDKSGLPNDRFSAERPEGSISTLTIQRTEQRDSAMYRCASSSRQGANTEAFFGQGTRLTVV.

The rearrangement uses TRBV19 and TRBJ1-2, with D perhaps TRBD1 (6 bases). V was pared by 6 bases and J by 4 bases, with 15 bases between. Looked up from germline, CDR1 is LNHDA and CDR2 is SQIVND (reference sequence). This CDR3 contains 14 residues. The CDR3: CASSTTGNSYGYTF. The CDR3 DNA sequence: TGTGCCAGTAGCACGACAGGAAATAGCTATGGCTACACCTTC.

The chain uses TRBV5-4 and TRBJ1-6, with D possibly TRBD1 on 6 matching bases. The germline CDR1 and CDR2 sequences are SGHNT and YYREEE (reference sequence). CDR3 size: 14 residues. Trimming pared 3 bases from V and 10 bases from J, leaving 14 bases between. In DNA form, the CDR3 reads TGTGCCAGCAGCTCCCAGGGGCTAAGGTCACCCCTCCACTTT. This encodes CASSSQGLRSPLHF.

J is TRBJ1-5 and V is TRBV19, with 7 bases fitting TRBD1. Losses at the gene ends were 2 bases for V and 3 bases for J; bases not matched to a gene: 4. Germline V gene data show CDR1 as LNHDA and CDR2 as SQIVND (reference sequence). The CDR3 extends over 15 amino acids. In DNA form, the CDR3 reads TGTGCCAGTAGTATAAGGGGGCCGTCCAATCAGCCCCAGCATTTT. Protein: CASSIRGPSNQPQHF.

The chain links TRBV12-3 or TRBV12-4 to TRBJ2-7, with D perhaps matching TRBD1 (6 bases). Trimming pared 5 bases from V and 6 bases from J, leaving 17 bases between. The CDR3 extends over 14 amino acids. The CDR3 loop reads CASSVRGSLIEQYF. The CDR3, as DNA: TGTGCCAGCAGTGTCAGGGGTAGTTTGATCGAGCAGTACTTC.